Presented here are 10 T cell receptor beta chains from one specimen sequenced in a study of naive and memory T cell subsets. Both TRBC1 and TRBC2 were covered by a beta constant-region primer of two equimolar oligonucleotides. The ligated cDNA underwent four PCR rounds using SP2 and nested alpha and beta constant-region primers. TCRdb ran MiXCR on the UMI-ligation and nested PCR reads and lists one entry per CDR3 protein. Altogether 30,000 to 40,000 distinct CDR3 sequences are present, about a fifth being singletons, with the ten largest covering approximately 3.6%. The sample was effector memory CD4+ T cells from blood. Regarding subset: effector memory, CD45RA- CD27-. The receptors were sampled from a human donor in good health.

This clonotype was seen at least ten times. This chain links TRBV20-1 with TRBJ1-2; possible D gene TRBD1, 6 bases. Trimming removed 3 bases at V and 4 bases at J, with 18 bases between. This CDR3 has 15 amino acids. Germline CDR1 and CDR2: DFQATT and SNEGSKA (reference sequence). The CDR3 DNA sequence: TGCAGTGCTAGGGGAGACAGGACTGAAGGCTATGGCTACACCTTC. This gives the protein CSARGDRTEGYGYTF.

This clonotype was found many times. CDR3 residues: CASGLDGVNQPQHF. DNA of the CDR3: TGTGCTAGTGGTTTAGACGGAGTCAATCAGCCCCAGCATTTT. The V gene is TRBV12-5, the J gene TRBJ1-5; D not resolved. With 3 bases removed from V and 3 bases from J, the gap between germline ends came to 9 bases. This CDR3 has 14 residues. Germline CDR1 reads LGHNT; CDR2 reads FRNRAP.

This chain connects TRBV29-1 to TRBJ1-5; D is perhaps TRBD1 (5 bases). The CDR3 runs 15 residues. Germline V gene data show CDR1 as SQVTM and CDR2 as ANQGSEA. Trimming shortened V by 7 bases and J by 0 bases, and 16 bases separated the two germline ends. CDR3 protein: CSAVGSGSSNQPQHF. CDR3 nucleotides: TGCAGCGCCGTCGGTTCAGGGAGTAGCAATCAGCCCCAGCATTTT.

This clonotype was picked up a small number of times. The chain combines TRBV29-1 with TRBJ2-7; 7 bases agree with TRBD2. CDR1 is SQVTM and CDR2 is ANQGSEA in the germline V gene. Germline trimming cut 6 bases from V and 4 bases from J; bases unmatched to any gene: 12. The CDR3 totals 14 residues. The DNA for the CDR3 is TGCAGCGTCAGAGGGCCGGGAGGTGTTTACGAGCAGTACTTC. Protein: CSVRGPGGVYEQYF.

The chain links TRBV14 to TRBJ2-7, with 10 bases that match TRBD1. CDR1 and CDR2 (germline): SGHDN, FVKESK. Trimming took 4 bases from V and 4 from J; bases not matched to a gene: 7. The CDR3 extends over 15 amino acids. As DNA, the CDR3 is TGTGCCAGCAGCCCAGGGACAGGGGTAGAATACGAGCAGTACTTC. Translation: CASSPGTGVEYEQYF.

This clonotype appeared a few times. V is TRBV7-2 and J is TRBJ2-7; the D call may be TRBD1 or TRBD2 (5 bases each). Trimming removed 3 bases at V and 3 bases at J, with 15 bases between. Germline V gives CDR1 SGHTA, CDR2 FQGNSA. The CDR3 extends over 15 amino acids. In DNA, the CDR3 is TGTGCCAGCAGCTTCCGGGCCGGGGCAGACTACGAGCAGTACTTC. Its translation is CASSFRAGADYEQYF.

This clonotype was observed a handful of times. The chain has TRBV5-1 and TRBJ2-7; D unresolved. Germline lookup yields CDR1 SGHRS and CDR2 YFSETQ. Trimming took 0 bases from V and 0 from J, leaving 4 bases between them. This CDR3 has 13 residues. The CDR3 here is CASSLGHSYEQYF. For the CDR3, the DNA is TGCGCCAGCAGCTTGGGACACTCCTACGAGCAGTACTTC.

V and J are TRBV6-5 and TRBJ2-5; no clear D gene. Germline-derived CDR1 and CDR2 are MNHEY and SVGAGI. Trimming removed 3 bases from V and 1 base from J, with 12 bases in between. The CDR3 is 15 residues long. CDR3 loop: CASSYWSGVQETQYF. For the CDR3, the DNA is TGTGCCAGCAGTTATTGGTCGGGCGTCCAAGAGACCCAGTACTTC.

Sample share makes this clonotype medium-sized. The chain employs TRBV7-3 and TRBJ2-7; 14 bases agree with TRBD2. Germline V CDR1 and CDR2: SGHTA, FQGTGA. The CDR3 extends over 13 amino acids. V lost 5 bases to trimming and J lost 6 bases; unmatched junction nucleotides: 0. The CDR3 bases are TGTGCCAGCAGCGGACTAGCGGGAGGCGAGCAGTACTTC. Translating it yields CASSGLAGGEQYF.

This clonotype has just a few counts. This chain uses TRBV5-1 with TRBJ2-6, with D hard to call. The CDR3 runs 14 residues. The V gene lost 0 bases and the J gene lost 1 base, with 2 bases spanning the gap. Germline V CDR1 and CDR2: SGHRS, YFSETQ. CDR3 coding DNA: TGCGCCAGCAGCTTGGTTTCTGGGGCCAACGTCCTGACTTTC. It encodes CASSLVSGANVLTF.